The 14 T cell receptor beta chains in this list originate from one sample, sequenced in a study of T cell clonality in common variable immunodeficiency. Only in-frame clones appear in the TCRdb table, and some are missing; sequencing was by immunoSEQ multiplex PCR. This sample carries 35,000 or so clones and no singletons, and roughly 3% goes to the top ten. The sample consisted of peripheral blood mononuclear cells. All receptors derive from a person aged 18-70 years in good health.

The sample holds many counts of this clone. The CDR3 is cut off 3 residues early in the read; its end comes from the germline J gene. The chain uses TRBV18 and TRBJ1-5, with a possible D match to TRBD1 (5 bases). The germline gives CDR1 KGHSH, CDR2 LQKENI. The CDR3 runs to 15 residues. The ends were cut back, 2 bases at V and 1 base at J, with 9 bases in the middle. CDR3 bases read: TGTGCCAGCTCACCATCAGGGCTGAGCAATCAGCCC. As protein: CASSPSGLSNQP. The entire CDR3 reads CASSPSGLSNQPQHF.

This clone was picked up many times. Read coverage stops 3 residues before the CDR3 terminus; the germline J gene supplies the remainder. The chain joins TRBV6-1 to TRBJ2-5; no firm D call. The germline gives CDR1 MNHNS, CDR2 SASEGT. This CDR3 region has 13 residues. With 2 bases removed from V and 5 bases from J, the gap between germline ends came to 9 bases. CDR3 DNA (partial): TGTGCCAGCAGTGAATTGATGCGGGAGACC. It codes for CASSELMRET. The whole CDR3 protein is CASSELMRETQYF.

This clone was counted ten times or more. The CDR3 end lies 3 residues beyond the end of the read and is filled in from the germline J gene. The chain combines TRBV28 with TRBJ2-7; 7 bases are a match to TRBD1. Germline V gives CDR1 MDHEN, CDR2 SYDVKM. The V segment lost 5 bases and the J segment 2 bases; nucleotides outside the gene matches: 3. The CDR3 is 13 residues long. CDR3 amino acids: CASSRDSPYEQYF. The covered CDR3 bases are TGTGCCAGCAGTCGGGACAGTCCCTACGAG.

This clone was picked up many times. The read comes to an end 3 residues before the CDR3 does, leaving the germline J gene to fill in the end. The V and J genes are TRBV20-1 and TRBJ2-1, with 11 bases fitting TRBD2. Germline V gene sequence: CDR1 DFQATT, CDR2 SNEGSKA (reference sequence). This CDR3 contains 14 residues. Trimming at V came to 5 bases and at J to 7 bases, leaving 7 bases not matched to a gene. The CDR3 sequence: CSALLAGVPNEQFF. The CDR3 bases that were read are TGCAGTGCTTTACTAGCGGGAGTACCGAATGAG.

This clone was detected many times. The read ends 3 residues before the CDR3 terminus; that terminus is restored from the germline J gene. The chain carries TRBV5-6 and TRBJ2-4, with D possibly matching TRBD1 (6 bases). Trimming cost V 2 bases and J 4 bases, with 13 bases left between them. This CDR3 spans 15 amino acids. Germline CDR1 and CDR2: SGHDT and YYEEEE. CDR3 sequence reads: CASSFRTVAKNIQYF. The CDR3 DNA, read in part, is TGTGCCAGCAGCTTCAGGACAGTGGCTAAAAACATT.

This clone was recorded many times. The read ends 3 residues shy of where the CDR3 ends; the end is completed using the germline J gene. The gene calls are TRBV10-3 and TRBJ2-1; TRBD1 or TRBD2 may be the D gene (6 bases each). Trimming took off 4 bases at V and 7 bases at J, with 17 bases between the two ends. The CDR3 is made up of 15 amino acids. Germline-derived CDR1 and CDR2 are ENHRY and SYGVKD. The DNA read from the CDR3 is TGTGCCATCAGTGCTACAGGGAGGCTCTTGAATGAG. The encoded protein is CAISATGRLLNE. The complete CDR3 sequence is CAISATGRLLNEQFF.

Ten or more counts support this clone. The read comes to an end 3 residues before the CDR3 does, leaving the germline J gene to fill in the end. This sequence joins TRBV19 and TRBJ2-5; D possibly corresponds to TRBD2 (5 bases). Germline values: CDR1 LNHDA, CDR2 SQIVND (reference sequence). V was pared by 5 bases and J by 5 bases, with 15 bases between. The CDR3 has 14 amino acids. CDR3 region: CASSLFGVGETQYF. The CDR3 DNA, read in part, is TGTGCCAGTAGTCTGTTCGGGGTCGGGGAGACC.

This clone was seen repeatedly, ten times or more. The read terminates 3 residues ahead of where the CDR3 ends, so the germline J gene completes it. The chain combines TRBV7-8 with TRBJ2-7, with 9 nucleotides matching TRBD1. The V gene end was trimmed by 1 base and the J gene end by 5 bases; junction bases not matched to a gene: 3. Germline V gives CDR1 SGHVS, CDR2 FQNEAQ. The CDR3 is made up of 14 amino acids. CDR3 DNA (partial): TGTGCCAGCAGCTTAGGGACAGGGGCCCACGAG. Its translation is CASSLGTGAHE. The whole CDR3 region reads CASSLGTGAHEQYF.

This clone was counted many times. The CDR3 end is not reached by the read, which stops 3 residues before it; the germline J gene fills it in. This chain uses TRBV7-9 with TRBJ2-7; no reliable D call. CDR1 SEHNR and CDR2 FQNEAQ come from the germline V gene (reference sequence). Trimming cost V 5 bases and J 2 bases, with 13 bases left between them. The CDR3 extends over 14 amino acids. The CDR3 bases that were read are TGTGCCAGCAGCCTTAATGGCCAGGCCTACGAG. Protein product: CASSLNGQAYE. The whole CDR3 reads CASSLNGQAYEQYF.

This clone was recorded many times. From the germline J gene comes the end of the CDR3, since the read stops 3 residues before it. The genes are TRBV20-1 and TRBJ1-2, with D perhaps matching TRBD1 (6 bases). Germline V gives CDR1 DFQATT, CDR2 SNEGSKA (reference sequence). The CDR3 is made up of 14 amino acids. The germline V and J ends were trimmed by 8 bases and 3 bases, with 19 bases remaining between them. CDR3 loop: CSTIQQGVDYGYTF. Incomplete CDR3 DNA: TGCAGTACTATCCAACAGGGTGTGGACTATGGC.

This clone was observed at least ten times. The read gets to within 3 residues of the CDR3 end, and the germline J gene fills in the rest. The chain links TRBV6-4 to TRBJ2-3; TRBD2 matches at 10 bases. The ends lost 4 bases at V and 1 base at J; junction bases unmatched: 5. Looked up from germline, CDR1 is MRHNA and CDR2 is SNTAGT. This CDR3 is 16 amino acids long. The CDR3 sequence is CASSVSGTSGTDTQYF. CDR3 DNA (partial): TGTGCCAGCAGTGTATCCGGGACTAGCGGCACAGATACG.

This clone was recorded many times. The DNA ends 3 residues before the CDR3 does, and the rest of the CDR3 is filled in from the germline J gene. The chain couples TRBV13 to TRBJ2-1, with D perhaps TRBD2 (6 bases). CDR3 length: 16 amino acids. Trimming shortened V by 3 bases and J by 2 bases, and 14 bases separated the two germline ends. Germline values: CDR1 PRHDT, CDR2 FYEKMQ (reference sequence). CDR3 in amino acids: CASSLSAGRPYNEQFF. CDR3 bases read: TGTGCCAGCAGCTTGTCCGCGGGAAGGCCCTACAATGAG. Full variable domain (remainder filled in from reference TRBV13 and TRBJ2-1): AAGVIQSPRHLIKEKRETATLKCYPIPRHDTVYWYQQGPGQDPQFLISFYEKMQSDKGSIPDRFSAQQFSDYHSELNMSSLELGDSALYFCASSLSAGRPYNEQFFGPGTRLTVL.

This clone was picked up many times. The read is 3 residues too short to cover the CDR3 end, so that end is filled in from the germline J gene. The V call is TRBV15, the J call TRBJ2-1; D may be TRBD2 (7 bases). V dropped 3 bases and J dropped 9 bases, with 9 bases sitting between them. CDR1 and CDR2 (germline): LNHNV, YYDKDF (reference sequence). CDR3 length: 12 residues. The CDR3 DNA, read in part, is TGTGCCACCAGCAGGGGGGGGGCTGAG. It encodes CATSRGGAE. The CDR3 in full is CATSRGGAEQFF.

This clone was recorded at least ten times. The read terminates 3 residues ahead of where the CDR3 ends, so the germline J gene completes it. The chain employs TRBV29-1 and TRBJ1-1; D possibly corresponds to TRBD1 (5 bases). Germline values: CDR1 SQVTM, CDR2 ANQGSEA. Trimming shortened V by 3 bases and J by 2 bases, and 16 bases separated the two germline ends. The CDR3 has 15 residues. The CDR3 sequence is CSVDVFGGVNTEAFF. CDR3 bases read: TGCAGCGTTGACGTATTTGGGGGGGTTAACACTGAA.